These T cell receptor beta chains were read from a single sample in a study of blood T cell repertoires in COVID-19. TCRdb keeps only in-frame clones here, not all; method: immunoSEQ multiplex PCR. The sample holds over 200,000 clones; roughly 81% are singletons and the top ten take 6% to 8.5%. Sequencing was carried out using peripheral blood. These receptors were taken from a woman aged 45-60 years with active or convalescent COVID-19. CDR3s include the opening cysteine and the closing phenylalanine or tryptophan. Fields, in order: J gene, D gene, clone size, V gene, CDR3 DNA, CDR3 protein. D genes are given only for firm matches. Only part of the rows carry a size: once, few, many, or a class if the clone is expanded.

J: TRBJ2-6
D: NA
size: NA
V: TRBV7-9
DNA: TGTGCCAGCAGCTTTCACGGGTACGGGGCCAACGTCCTGACTTTC
CDR3: CASSFHGYGANVLTF

J: TRBJ2-3
D: NA
size: NA
V: TRBV21-1
DNA: TGTGCCAGCAGCAAGTACAAGGTTAGGGGAGGGAGGGCAGATACGCAGTATTTT
CDR3: CASSKYKVRGGRADTQYF

J: TRBJ2-3
D: NA
size: once
V: TRBV7-9
DNA: TGTGCCAGCAGCTTTCCATCGGGGGGCACAGATACGCAGTATTTT
CDR3: CASSFPSGGTDTQYF

J: TRBJ1-1
D: NA
size: NA
V: TRBV10-3
DNA: TGTGCCATCAGTGAGCGGGTGAACACTGAAGCTTTCTTT
CDR3: CAISERVNTEAFF

J: TRBJ1-2
D: NA
size: NA
V: TRBV4-1
DNA: TGCGCCAGCAGCCAAACCCGCTCCACAGGGCGGGGGTGGCGGGACTATGGCTACACCTTC
CDR3: CASSQTRSTGRGWRDYGYTF

J: TRBJ2-1
D: TRBD1
size: NA
V: TRBV29-1
DNA: TGCAGCGTTGAATCTGGACAGGGGGCCGATGAGCAGTTCTTC
CDR3: CSVESGQGADEQFF

J: TRBJ2-7
D: NA
size: NA
V: TRBV3-1/TRBV3-2
DNA: TGTGCCAGCAGCCAAGATTTAGCCGGTTTGGCGGGGACCCCCTACGAGCAGTACTTC
CDR3: CASSQDLAGLAGTPYEQYF

J: TRBJ2-7
D: TRBD1
size: NA
V: TRBV29-1
DNA: TGCAGCGTGATCCCGACAGGGGTCTCCTACGAGCAGTACTTC
CDR3: CSVIPTGVSYEQYF

J: TRBJ2-3
D: TRBD2
size: once
V: TRBV30
DNA: TGTGCCTGGACTAGCGGCAGCACAGATACGCAGTATTTT
CDR3: CAWTSGSTDTQYF

J: TRBJ1-4
D: TRBD1
size: NA
V: TRBV6-1
DNA: TGTGCCAGCAGTGACAGGGGGCGTGAAAAACTGTTTTTT
CDR3: CASSDRGREKLFF

J: TRBJ2-7
D: TRBD2
size: once
V: TRBV4-1
DNA: TGCGCCAGCAGACTCACTAGCGGGAGGCTCTACGAGCAGTACTTC
CDR3: CASRLTSGRLYEQYF

J: TRBJ1-5
D: TRBD1
size: once
V: TRBV27
DNA: TGTGCCAGCACTTTAACAGGGGCCTCAAATCAGCCCCAGCATTTT
CDR3: CASTLTGASNQPQHF

J: TRBJ1-5
D: NA
size: NA
V: TRBV19
DNA: TGTGCCAGTACTTATCCCAATCAGCCCCAGCATTTT
CDR3: CASTYPNQPQHF

J: TRBJ2-2
D: NA
size: NA
V: TRBV10-1
DNA: TGCGCCAGCAGTGAGGCGACAGCGAACACCGGGGAGCTGTTTTTT
CDR3: CASSEATANTGELFF

J: TRBJ1-5
D: NA
size: NA
V: TRBV28
DNA: TGTGCCAGCAGAACCGGGACATATAATCAGCCCCAGCATTTT
CDR3: CASRTGTYNQPQHF

J: TRBJ2-7
D: TRBD1
size: NA
V: TRBV2
DNA: TGTGCCAGCAGCCACGACAGGGGTTCCTACGAGCAGTACTTC
CDR3: CASSHDRGSYEQYF

J: TRBJ1-4
D: TRBD1
size: NA
V: TRBV2
DNA: TGTGCCAGTGCAGGGGGCTTTAATGAAAAACTGTTTTTT
CDR3: CASAGGFNEKLFF

J: TRBJ2-5
D: NA
size: NA
V: TRBV13
DNA: TGTGCCAGCAGCTTAGGCCAGGGGACCCAGTACTTC
CDR3: CASSLGQGTQYF

J: TRBJ1-2
D: NA
size: NA
V: TRBV5-4
DNA: TGTGCCAGCAGCTTGGTGGCCACTAACTATGGCTACACCTTC
CDR3: CASSLVATNYGYTF

J: TRBJ1-2
D: NA
size: few
V: TRBV7-9
DNA: TGTGCCAGCAGCTTCCAGGCCCTGACTAACTATGGCTACACCTTC
CDR3: CASSFQALTNYGYTF

J: TRBJ2-4
D: TRBD1
size: few
V: TRBV7-9
DNA: TGTGCCAGCAGCGCGGACAGGGTCAAAAACATTCAGTACTTC
CDR3: CASSADRVKNIQYF

J: TRBJ1-1
D: NA
size: NA
V: TRBV2
DNA: TGTGCCAGCATTTCACAGGTGAACACTGAAGCTTTCTTT
CDR3: CASISQVNTEAFF

J: TRBJ1-1
D: TRBD1
size: NA
V: TRBV7-9
DNA: TGTGCCAGCAGCTACGACGCGGGGACAGCTGAAGCTTTCTTT
CDR3: CASSYDAGTAEAFF

J: TRBJ1-5
D: TRBD1
size: NA
V: TRBV19
DNA: TGTGCCAGTAGGGGAACAGGGGCGGTTAATCAGCCCCAGCATTTT
CDR3: CASRGTGAVNQPQHF

J: TRBJ1-1
D: TRBD1
size: NA
V: TRBV30
DNA: TGTGCCTGGAGACAGGGGATGAACACTGAAGCTTTCTTT
CDR3: CAWRQGMNTEAFF

J: TRBJ2-1
D: TRBD2
size: NA
V: TRBV11-2
DNA: TGTGCCAGCAGCCAAAGCGGGGGCAGGGATGAGCAGTTCTTC
CDR3: CASSQSGGRDEQFF

J: TRBJ1-4
D: NA
size: NA
V: TRBV6-5
DNA: TGTGCCAGCAGGCGAGGGGGAGAAAAACTGTTTTTT
CDR3: CASRRGGEKLFF

J: TRBJ1-1
D: NA
size: NA
V: TRBV5-4
DNA: TGTGCCAGCAGCTTGTCGGGAGTGAACACTGAAGCTTTCTTT
CDR3: CASSLSGVNTEAFF

J: TRBJ1-1
D: TRBD1
size: NA
V: TRBV6-5
DNA: TGTGCCAGCAGTCCACTCGACAGGGGAGGATATAGAGCTTTCTTT
CDR3: CASSPLDRGGYRAFF

J: TRBJ2-5
D: NA
size: NA
V: TRBV19
DNA: TGTGCCAGTAGTCTCCAAGAGACCCAGTACTTC
CDR3: CASSLQETQYF

J: TRBJ1-4
D: NA
size: NA
V: TRBV9
DNA: TGTGCCAGCAGCGTACCTGGGAGCAATGAAAAACTGTTTTTT
CDR3: CASSVPGSNEKLFF

J: TRBJ1-1
D: NA
size: NA
V: TRBV28
DNA: TGTGCCAGCAGACCAGGGCCCATGAACACTGAAGCTTTCTTT
CDR3: CASRPGPMNTEAFF

J: TRBJ1-1
D: TRBD1
size: few
V: TRBV5-1
DNA: TGCGCCAGCAGCACCTTTCGACAGGGTGAAGCTTTCTTT
CDR3: CASSTFRQGEAFF

J: TRBJ2-3
D: NA
size: few
V: TRBV7-2
DNA: TGTGCCAGCAGCATAACCGGGAACACCGGTACGCAGTATTTT
CDR3: CASSITGNTGTQYF

J: TRBJ2-7
D: TRBD2
size: NA
V: TRBV18
DNA: TGTGCCAGCTCACCGGGACTAGGTCCTGACGAGCAGTACTTC
CDR3: CASSPGLGPDEQYF

J: TRBJ1-2
D: NA
size: NA
V: TRBV7-2
DNA: TGTGCCAGCAGCTTGACGCCGGGGGACTATGGCTACACCTTC
CDR3: CASSLTPGDYGYTF

J: TRBJ2-2
D: NA
size: NA
V: TRBV10-1
DNA: TGCGCCAGCAGTGCTGGGACTCCCCCCTTCGGGGAGCTGTTTTTT
CDR3: CASSAGTPPFGELFF

J: TRBJ2-5
D: TRBD2
size: NA
V: TRBV6-5
DNA: TGTGCCAGCCGCCGGGGGGACGAGACCCAGTACTTC
CDR3: CASRRGDETQYF

J: TRBJ1-2
D: TRBD1
size: NA
V: TRBV15
DNA: TGTGCCACCAGCAGAAGGACAGGAATTTATGGCTACACCTTC
CDR3: CATSRRTGIYGYTF

J: TRBJ1-5
D: TRBD1
size: NA
V: TRBV5-6
DNA: TGTGCCAGCAGCTCCCGGGACAGGGGGCTGAATCAGCCCCAGCATTTT
CDR3: CASSSRDRGLNQPQHF

J: TRBJ1-5
D: NA
size: NA
V: TRBV6-5
DNA: TGTGCCAGCAGTTACTCCGTCGGGGGGCAGCCCCAGCATTTT
CDR3: CASSYSVGGQPQHF

J: TRBJ1-2
D: NA
size: NA
V: TRBV6-1
DNA: TGTGCCAGCAGTGAAGAGGGGAATTATGGCTACACCTTC
CDR3: CASSEEGNYGYTF

J: TRBJ1-5
D: NA
size: NA
V: TRBV6-6
DNA: TGTGCCAGCAGTTACGGGGGGGCCGGACAGCCCCAGCATTTT
CDR3: CASSYGGAGQPQHF